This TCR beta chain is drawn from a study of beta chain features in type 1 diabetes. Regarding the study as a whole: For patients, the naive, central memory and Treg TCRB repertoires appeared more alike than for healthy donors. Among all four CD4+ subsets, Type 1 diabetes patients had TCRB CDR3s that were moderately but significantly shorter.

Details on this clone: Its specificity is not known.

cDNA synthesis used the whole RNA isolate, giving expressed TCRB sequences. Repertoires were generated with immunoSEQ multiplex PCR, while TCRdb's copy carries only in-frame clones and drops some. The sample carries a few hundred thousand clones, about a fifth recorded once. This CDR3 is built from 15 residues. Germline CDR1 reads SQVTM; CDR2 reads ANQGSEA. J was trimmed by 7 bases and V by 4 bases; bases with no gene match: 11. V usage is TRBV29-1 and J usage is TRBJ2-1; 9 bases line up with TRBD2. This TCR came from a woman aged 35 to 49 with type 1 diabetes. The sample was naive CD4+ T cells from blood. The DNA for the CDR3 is TGCAGCGTTGGAATGCGGCTAGCGGGGAATAATGAGCAGTTCTTC. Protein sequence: CSVGMRLAGNNEQFF.